These 15 T cell receptor beta chains came from one sample sequenced in a study of cytomegalovirus exposure and HLA in healthy donors. Researchers ran the PCR with 60 Vbeta and 13 Jbeta primers. Here immunoSEQ multiplex PCR was the method, and the copy in TCRdb shows in-frame clones only, minus some. The table records 150,000 or so clones, nearly 80% of them present only once. Sequenced input: PBMCs. The origin of the receptors is a man between 35 and 55 years old in good health and CMV-seropositive.

This clone was seen a single time. This chain links TRBV2 with TRBJ1-6; a weak D match, TRBD1 (5 bases). This CDR3 region has 14 residues. Trimming cost V 4 bases and J 9 bases, with 13 bases left between them. Germline loops: CDR1 SNHLY, CDR2 FYNNEI. The CDR3 sequence is CASSALGGSSPLHF. The CDR3 region has the DNA TGTGCCAGCAGTGCGTTGGGGGGGAGTTCACCCCTCCACTTT.

The V gene is TRBV30, the J gene TRBJ2-1; D may be TRBD2 (7 bases). V lost 5 bases to trimming and J lost 1 base, with 15 bases between them. This CDR3 is built from 15 residues. Germline V lookup: CDR1 GTSNPN, CDR2 SVGIG (reference sequence). CDR3 sequence: CAWLAGARSYNEQFF. The CDR3, as DNA: TGTGCCTGGCTCGCGGGGGCGCGGTCCTACAATGAGCAGTTCTTC.

The chain recombines TRBV6-5 with TRBJ2-2, with TRBD2 identical over 8 bases. Germline V gene sequence: CDR1 MNHEY, CDR2 SVGAGI. The trim removed 7 bases at V and 5 bases at J, leaving 9 bases unmatched. The CDR3 is 15 amino acids. CDR3 loop: CASISSGSGTGELFF. CDR3 nucleotides: TGTGCCAGCATTTCAAGCGGGAGCGGTACCGGGGAGCTGTTTTTT.

The chain joins TRBV28 to TRBJ1-1, with D possibly being TRBD1 (5 bases). This CDR3 contains 12 residues. The ends were cut back, 7 bases at V and 4 bases at J, with 10 bases in the middle. Germline V lookup: CDR1 MDHEN, CDR2 SYDVKM. Written as DNA, the CDR3 is TGTGCCAGCACCAGGGATACCACTGAAGCTTTCTTT. Translation gives CASTRDTTEAFF.

This clone was seen a single time. This chain's CDR3 is CASSPNRNTEAFF. The CDR3 nucleotides read TGTGCCAGCAGCCCTAACCGGAACACTGAAGCTTTCTTT. This rearrangement joins TRBV11-2 to TRBJ1-1, with D hard to call. V was trimmed by 5 bases and J by 1 base, leaving 8 bases between them. The CDR3 loop spans 13 amino acids. CDR1 is SGHAT, CDR2 FQNNGV, per germline.

The rearrangement links TRBV13 to TRBJ2-7; 7 nucleotides match TRBD2. The CDR3 sequence is 16 residues long. V shed 5 bases, J shed 2 bases, and the junction held 12 bases outside the gene matches. Germline CDR1 and CDR2: PRHDT and FYEKMQ (reference sequence). Here the CDR3 DNA reads TGTGCCAGCAGCCCGCTGGCTAGCGGCCGCACCTACGAGCAGTACTTC. Translating it yields CASSPLASGRTYEQYF.

The genes are TRBV19 and TRBJ2-5; 8 nucleotides agree with TRBD2. The CDR3 has 14 residues. From germline, CDR1 is LNHDA and CDR2 SQIVND (reference sequence). V trimming: 5 bases; J trimming: 5 bases; junction bases outside the gene matches: 7. The CDR3 nucleotides are TGTGCCAGTAGTGTGGGACTAGGAGGGGAGACCCAGTACTTC. This codes for CASSVGLGGETQYF.

The chain has TRBV19 and TRBJ1-1; TRBD1 matches 8 bases. The germline CDR1 and CDR2 sequences are LNHDA and SQIVND (reference sequence). The CDR3 runs to 15 residues. Germline trimming cut 4 bases from V and 4 bases from J; bases unmatched to any gene: 8. The CDR3 DNA sequence: TGTGCCAGTAGTACCACCTGGACAGGGCGCACTGAAGCTTTCTTT. This codes for CASSTTWTGRTEAFF.

The chain employs TRBV6-1 and TRBJ2-7, with 7 bases matching TRBD2. V lost 5 bases and J lost 3; bases outside the gene matches: 7. CDR1 and CDR2 from the germline V gene are MNHNS and SASEGT. The CDR3 length is 14 residues. CDR3 loop: CASSYSSGVYEQYF. The CDR3 region has the DNA TGTGCCAGCAGTTATTCTAGCGGAGTCTACGAGCAGTACTTC.

The chain links TRBV6-5 to TRBJ2-5; D might be TRBD1 (5 bases). The J call could be wrong; TRBJ2-7 is a better fit for the DNA end. This CDR3 comprises 12 residues. The germline V gene encodes CDR1 MNHEY and CDR2 SVGAGI. The CDR3 DNA sequence: TGTGCCAGCAGTCCAGGGTCAAACGAGCAGTACTTC. Residues: CASSPGSNEQYF.

The chain joins TRBV30 to TRBJ2-7; the match to TRBD1 covers 10 bases. The germline CDR1 and CDR2 sequences are GTSNPN and SVGIG (reference sequence). Trimming took 5 bases from V and 2 from J; bases not matched to a gene: 3. The CDR3 has 13 residues. The CDR3 reads CAWRQGAAYEQYF. CDR3 sequence (DNA): TGTGCCTGGCGACAGGGGGCGGCCTACGAGCAGTACTTC.

The chain has TRBV18 and TRBJ2-7; 12 nucleotides align to TRBD1. This CDR3 has 15 amino acids. Germline CDR1 KGHSH, CDR2 LQKENI. Trimming took 3 bases from V and 5 from J; bases not matched to a gene: 5. The CDR3 sequence is CASSPPGTGGHEQYF. For the CDR3, the DNA is TGTGCCAGCTCACCGCCCGGGACAGGGGGCCACGAGCAGTACTTC.

The chain has TRBV2 and TRBJ2-7, with TRBD1 identical over 8 bases. The ends lost 5 bases at V and 5 bases at J; junction bases unmatched: 20. Germline loops: CDR1 SNHLY, CDR2 FYNNEI. The CDR3 has 18 amino acids. In DNA form, the CDR3 reads TGTGCCAGCAGTTCAATTTATCCCCAACAACAGGGGGACGACGAGCAGTACTTC. The encoded protein is CASSSIYPQQQGDDEQYF.

V usage is TRBV7-7 and J usage is TRBJ2-2, with D perhaps matching TRBD2 (5 bases). With 5 bases removed from V and 2 bases from J, the gap between germline ends came to 12 bases. CDR3 length: 15 residues. CDR1 is SSHAT, CDR2 FNYEAQ, per germline (reference sequence). The CDR3 DNA follows: TGTGCCAGCAGCCCCGCCGGGATTAACACCGGGGAGCTGTTTTTT. Translation gives CASSPAGINTGELFF.

A few counts support this clone. V is TRBV19 and J is TRBJ1-1; D might be TRBD1 (5 bases). The CDR3 is 15 amino acids. The germline CDR1 and CDR2 sequences are LNHDA and SQIVND (reference sequence). Trimming removed 1 base from V and 1 base from J, with 10 bases in between. The CDR3, as DNA: TGTGCCAGTAGTATAGGCAGGGATGCGAACACTGAAGCTTTCTTT. It encodes CASSIGRDANTEAFF.